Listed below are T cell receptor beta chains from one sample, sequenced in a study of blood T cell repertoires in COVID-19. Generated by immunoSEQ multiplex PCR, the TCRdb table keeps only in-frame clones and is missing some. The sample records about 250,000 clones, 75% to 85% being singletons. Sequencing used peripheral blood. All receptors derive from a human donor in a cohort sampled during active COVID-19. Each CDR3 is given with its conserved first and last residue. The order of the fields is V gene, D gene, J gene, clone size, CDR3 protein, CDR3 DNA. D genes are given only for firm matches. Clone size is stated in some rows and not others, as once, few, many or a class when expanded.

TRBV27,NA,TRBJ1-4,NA,CASSQRRVNEKLFF,TGTGCCAGCAGCCAACGACGGGTTAATGAAAAACTGTTTTTT
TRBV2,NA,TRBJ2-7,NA,CASSLNPGHISSYEQYF,TGTGCCAGCAGTCTAAATCCGGGACACATAAGCTCCTACGAGCAGTACTTC
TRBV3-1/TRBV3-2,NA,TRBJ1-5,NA,CASSPPGYSNQPQHF,TGTGCCAGCAGCCCCCCAGGGTATAGCAATCAGCCCCAGCATTTT
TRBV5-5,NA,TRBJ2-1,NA,CASSLGVNEQFF,TGTGCCAGCAGCTTAGGAGTTAATGAGCAGTTCTTC
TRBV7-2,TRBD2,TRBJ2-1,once,CASSLLGSGVYNEQFF,TGTGCCAGCAGCTTATTAGGCAGCGGGGTGTACAATGAGCAGTTCTTC
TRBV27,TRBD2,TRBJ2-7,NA,CASSLSRESYEQYF,TGTGCCAGCAGTTTATCGCGGGAGTCCTACGAGCAGTACTTC
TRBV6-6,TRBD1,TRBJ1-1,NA,CASSYSRDRGLLGAFF,TGTGCCAGCAGTTACTCGAGGGACAGGGGGCTCCTGGGAGCTTTCTTT
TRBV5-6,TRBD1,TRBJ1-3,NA,CASKGTGLLSGNTIYF,TGTGCCAGCAAAGGGACAGGGCTTCTCTCTGGAAACACCATATATTTT
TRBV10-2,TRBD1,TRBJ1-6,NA,CASRGTGGNSPLHF,TGCGCCAGCCGAGGGACAGGGGGAAATTCACCCCTCCACTTT
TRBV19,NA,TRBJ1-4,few,CASSIGGTTNEKLFF,TGTGCCAGTAGTATAGGAGGGACAACTAATGAAAAACTGTTTTTT
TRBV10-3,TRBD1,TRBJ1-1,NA,CAARQGNTEAFF,TGTGCCGCAAGACAGGGGAACACTGAAGCTTTCTTT
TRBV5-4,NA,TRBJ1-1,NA,CASSYGRGDTEAFF,TGTGCCAGCAGCTACGGACGGGGAGACACTGAAGCTTTCTTT
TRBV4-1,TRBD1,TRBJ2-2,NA,CASSQARTGPAGELFF,TGCGCCAGCAGCCAAGCGAGGACAGGGCCGGCCGGGGAGCTGTTTTTT
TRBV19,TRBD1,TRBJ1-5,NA,CASSTDRGSNQPQHF,TGTGCCAGTAGTACGGACAGGGGTAGCAATCAGCCCCAGCATTTT
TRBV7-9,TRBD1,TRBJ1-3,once,CASSLEAGGVGNTIYF,TGTGCCAGCAGCTTAGAGGCAGGGGGCGTCGGAAACACCATATATTTT
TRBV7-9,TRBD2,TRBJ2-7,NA,CASSYRAGAYEQYF,TGTGCCAGCAGTTACCGAGCGGGGGCCTACGAGCAGTACTTC
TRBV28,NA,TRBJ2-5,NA,CASSSTGVGGTQYF,TGTGCCAGCAGTTCTACAGGGGTGGGGGGGACCCAGTACTTC
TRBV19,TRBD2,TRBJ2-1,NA,CASLPTSGLSSYNEQFF,TGTGCCAGCTTACCAACTAGCGGGTTGAGCTCCTACAATGAGCAGTTCTTC
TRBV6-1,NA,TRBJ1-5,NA,CASSEGLYNQPQHF,TGTGCCAGCAGTGAGGGCCTGTATAATCAGCCCCAGCATTTT
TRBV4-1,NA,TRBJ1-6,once,CASSLSAGDTYNSPLHF,TGCGCCAGCAGCCTAAGCGCGGGGGATACCTATAATTCACCCCTCCACTTT
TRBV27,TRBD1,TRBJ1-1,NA,CASSSQGAYTEAFF,TGTGCCAGCAGTTCGCAGGGGGCTTACACTGAAGCTTTCTTT
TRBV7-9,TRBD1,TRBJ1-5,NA,CASSSTTDRGDQPQHF,TGTGCCAGCAGCTCGACGACAGACAGGGGGGATCAGCCCCAGCATTTT
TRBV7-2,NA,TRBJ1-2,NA,CASSLSTGRGGYGYTF,TGTGCCAGCAGCTTAAGTACAGGGAGGGGAGGCTATGGCTACACCTTC
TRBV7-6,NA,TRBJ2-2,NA,CASSLVGGGTGELFF,TGTGCCAGCAGCTTAGTAGGGGGTGGCACCGGGGAGCTGTTTTTT
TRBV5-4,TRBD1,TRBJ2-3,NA,CASSLDRGKTDTQYF,TGTGCCAGCAGCTTGGACAGGGGAAAGACAGATACGCAGTATTTT
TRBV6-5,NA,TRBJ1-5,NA,CASSYSGSPNQPQHF,TGTGCCAGCAGTTACTCTGGCAGTCCAAATCAGCCCCAGCATTTT
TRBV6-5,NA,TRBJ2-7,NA,CASSYLRDYEQYF,TGTGCCAGCAGTTACCTTCGGGACTACGAGCAGTACTTC
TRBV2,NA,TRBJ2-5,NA,CASRPTGLGFWETQYF,TGTGCCAGCAGACCTACAGGGCTCGGGTTTTGGGAGACCCAGTACTTC
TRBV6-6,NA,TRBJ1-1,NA,CASSGTTGRVNTEAFF,TGTGCCAGCAGTGGGACGACAGGCCGGGTTAACACTGAAGCTTTCTTT
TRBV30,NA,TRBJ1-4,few,CACGGSSVKLFF,TGTGCCTGTGGAGGTAGTTCGGTTAAACTGTTTTTT
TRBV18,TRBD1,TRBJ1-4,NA,CASSPQFAGQGATNEKLFF,TGTGCCAGCTCACCACAGTTCGCCGGACAGGGAGCAACTAATGAAAAACTGTTTTTT
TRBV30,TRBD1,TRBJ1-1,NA,CAWNGQENTEAFF,TGTGCCTGGAACGGACAGGAGAACACTGAAGCTTTCTTT
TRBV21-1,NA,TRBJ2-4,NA,CASSKVMTGAILAKNIQYF,TGTGCCAGCAGCAAAGTAATGACAGGGGCAATACTAGCCAAAAACATTCAGTACTTC
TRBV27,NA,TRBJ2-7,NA,CASSRGGGHGTYEQYF,TGTGCCAGCAGTAGGGGCGGGGGACATGGAACCTACGAGCAGTACTTC
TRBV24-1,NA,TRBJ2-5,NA,CATSDLRGSGETQYF,TGTGCCACCAGTGATTTGCGAGGGTCCGGGGAGACCCAGTACTTC
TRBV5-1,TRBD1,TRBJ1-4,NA,CASRGQGSLNEKLFF,TGCGCCAGCAGGGGACAGGGGAGTTTGAATGAAAAACTGTTTTTT
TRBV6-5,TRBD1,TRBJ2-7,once,CASSRQGYEQYF,TGTGCCAGCAGTAGACAGGGTTACGAGCAGTACTTC
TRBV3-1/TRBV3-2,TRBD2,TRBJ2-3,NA,CASSYSGAGDTQYF,TGTGCCAGCAGCTATAGCGGGGCGGGGGATACGCAGTATTTT
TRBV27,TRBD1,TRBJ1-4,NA,CASSQYRGDEKLFF,TGTGCCAGCAGTCAGTACAGGGGCGATGAAAAACTGTTTTTT
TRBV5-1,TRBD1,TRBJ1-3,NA,CASSPRQGDSIYF,TGCGCCAGCAGCCCGAGACAGGGAGACTCCATATATTTT
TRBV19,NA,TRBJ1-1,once,CASRPQVKNTEAFF,TGTGCCAGTAGGCCACAGGTGAAGAACACTGAAGCTTTCTTT
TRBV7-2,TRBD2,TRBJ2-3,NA,CASSPPGSGRDTQYF,TGTGCCAGCAGCCCCCCGGGTAGCGGGAGGGATACGCAGTATTTT
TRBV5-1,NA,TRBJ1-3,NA,CASSLAGSSVGNTIYF,TGCGCCAGCAGCTTAGCAGGGTCCTCGGTTGGAAACACCATATATTTT
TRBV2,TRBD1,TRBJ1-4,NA,CASRSSTGWDEKLFF,TGTGCCAGCAGGTCATCGACAGGGTGGGATGAAAAACTGTTTTTT
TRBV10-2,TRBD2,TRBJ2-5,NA,CASSEGAGGAQETQYF,TGCGCCAGCAGTGAGGGAGCGGGGGGGGCCCAGGAGACCCAGTACTTC
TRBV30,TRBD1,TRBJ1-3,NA,CAWGTGEGNTIYF,TGTGCCTGGGGGACAGGGGAAGGAAACACCATATATTTT
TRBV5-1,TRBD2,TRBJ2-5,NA,CASSSGTSGGAETQYF,TGCGCCAGCAGCTCCGGGACTAGCGGGGGGGCTGAGACCCAGTACTTC
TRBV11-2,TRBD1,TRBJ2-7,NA,CASSLKDRVSEQYF,TGTGCCAGCAGCTTAAAGGACAGGGTAAGCGAGCAGTACTTC
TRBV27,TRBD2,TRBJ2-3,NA,CASRPNGLAGSDTQYF,TGTGCCAGCAGACCCAACGGGCTAGCGGGATCAGATACGCAGTATTTT
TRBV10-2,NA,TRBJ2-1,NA,CASSESEAGDNKDEQFF,TGCGCCAGCAGTGAGTCGGAGGCAGGGGATAATAAGGATGAGCAGTTCTTC
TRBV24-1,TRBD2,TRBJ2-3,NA,CATSGSTSGTDTQYF,TGTGCCACCAGTGGTTCAACTAGCGGCACAGATACGCAGTATTTT
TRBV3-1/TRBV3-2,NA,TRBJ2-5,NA,CASSQQVQETQYF,TGTGCCAGCAGCCAACAGGTCCAAGAGACCCAGTACTTC
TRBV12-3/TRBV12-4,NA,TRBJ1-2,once,CASSFLPNYGYTF,TGTGCCAGCAGTTTTCTACCCAACTATGGCTACACCTTC
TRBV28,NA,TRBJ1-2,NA,CASSPPRGYGYTF,TGTGCCAGCAGTCCACCACGGGGCTATGGCTACACCTTC
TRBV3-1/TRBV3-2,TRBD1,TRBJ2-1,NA,CASSPLTGGNEQFF,TGTGCCAGCAGCCCTTTGACAGGGGGCAATGAGCAGTTCTTC
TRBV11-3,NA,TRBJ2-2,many,CASSLTGSNTGELFF,TGTGCCAGCAGCTTAACAGGGTCGAACACCGGGGAGCTGTTTTTT
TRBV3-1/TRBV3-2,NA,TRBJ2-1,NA,CASSPQGVPEQFF,TGTGCCAGCAGCCCTCAAGGGGTCCCTGAGCAGTTCTTC
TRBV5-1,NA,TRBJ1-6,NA,CASSLARTTISQSPLHF,TGCGCCAGCAGCTTGGCTCGGACTACAATATCTCAATCACCCCTCCACTTT
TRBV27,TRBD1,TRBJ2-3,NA,CASSFLGQGAITDTQYF,TGTGCCAGCAGTTTCCTCGGACAGGGGGCAATCACAGATACGCAGTATTTT